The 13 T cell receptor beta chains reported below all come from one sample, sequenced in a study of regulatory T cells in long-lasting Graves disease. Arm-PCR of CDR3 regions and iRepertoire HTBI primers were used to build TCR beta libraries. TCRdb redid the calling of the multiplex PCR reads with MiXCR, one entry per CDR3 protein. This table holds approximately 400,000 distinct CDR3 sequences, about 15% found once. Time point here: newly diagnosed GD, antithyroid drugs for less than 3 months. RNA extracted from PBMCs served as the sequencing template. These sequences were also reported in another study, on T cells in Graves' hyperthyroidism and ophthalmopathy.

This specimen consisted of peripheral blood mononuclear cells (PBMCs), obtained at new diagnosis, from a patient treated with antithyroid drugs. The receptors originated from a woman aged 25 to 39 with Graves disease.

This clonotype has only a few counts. The CDR3 DNA sequence: TGTGCCAGCAGCTTAGTCCGGGCGGGCCTTGGTGAGCAGTTCTTC. This encodes CASSLVRAGLGEQFF. The rearrangement joins TRBV7-9 to TRBJ2-1, with D perhaps TRBD2 (5 bases). The V and J ends lost 1 base and 9 bases respectively, with 16 bases between them. This CDR3 region has 15 residues. Germline CDR1 and CDR2: SEHNR and FQNEAQ (reference sequence).

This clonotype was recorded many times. DNA for the CDR3: TGTGCCAGCAGTTCGCCATCGACAGGGCACACTGAAGCTTTCTTT. Protein product: CASSSPSTGHTEAFF. V gene TRBV28 combines with J gene TRBJ1-1; 7 nucleotides line up with TRBD1. CDR1 and CDR2 from the germline V gene are MDHEN and SYDVKM. The ends lost 4 bases at V and 3 bases at J; junction bases unmatched: 8. The length of the CDR3 is 15 residues.

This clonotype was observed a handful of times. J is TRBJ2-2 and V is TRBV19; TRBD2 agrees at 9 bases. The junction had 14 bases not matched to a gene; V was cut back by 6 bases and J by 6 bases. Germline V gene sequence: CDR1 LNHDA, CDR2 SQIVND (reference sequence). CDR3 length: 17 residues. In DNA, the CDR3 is TGTGCCAGTAGCTCAGACGTATTCCTAGCGGGGTCCGGGGAGCTGTTTTTT. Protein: CASSSDVFLAGSGELFF.

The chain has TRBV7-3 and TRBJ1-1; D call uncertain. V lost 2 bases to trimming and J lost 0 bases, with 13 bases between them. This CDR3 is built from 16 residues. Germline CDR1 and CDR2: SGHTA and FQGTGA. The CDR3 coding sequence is TGTGCCAGCAGCTTACATCCGGCGCCCTTGAACACTGAAGCTTTCTTT. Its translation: CASSLHPAPLNTEAFF.

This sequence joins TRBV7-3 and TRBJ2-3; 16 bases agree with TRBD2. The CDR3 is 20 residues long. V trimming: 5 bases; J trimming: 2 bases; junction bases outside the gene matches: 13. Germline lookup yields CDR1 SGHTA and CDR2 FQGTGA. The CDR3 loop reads CASSRGLAGGSSRLTDTQYF. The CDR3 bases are TGTGCCAGCAGCCGGGGACTAGCGGGAGGGTCATCCCGGCTCACAGATACGCAGTATTTT. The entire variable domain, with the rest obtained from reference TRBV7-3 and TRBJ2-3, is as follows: GAGVSQTPSNKVTEKGKYVELRCDPISGHTALYWYRQSLGQGPEFLIYFQGTGAADDSGLPNDRFFAVRPEGSVSTLKIQRTERGDSAVYLCASSRGLAGGSSRLTDTQYFGPGTRLTVL.

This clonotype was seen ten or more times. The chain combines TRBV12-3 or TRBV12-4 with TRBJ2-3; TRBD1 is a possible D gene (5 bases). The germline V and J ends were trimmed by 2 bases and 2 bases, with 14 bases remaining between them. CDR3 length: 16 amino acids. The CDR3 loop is CASSLFIWGATDTQYF. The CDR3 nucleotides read TGTGCCAGCAGTTTATTCATATGGGGCGCCACAGATACGCAGTATTTT.

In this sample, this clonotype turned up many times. The CDR3 region has the DNA TGTGCCACCAGCGGCACCGGGACAGGGAACACCGGGGAGCTGTTTTTT. Protein product: CATSGTGTGNTGELFF. The chain uses TRBV15 and TRBJ2-2; 8 nucleotides align to TRBD1. Germline CDR1 is LNHNV and CDR2 is YYDKDF (reference sequence). The CDR3 spans 16 residues. Trimming at V came to 5 bases and at J to 1 base, leaving 6 bases not matched to a gene.

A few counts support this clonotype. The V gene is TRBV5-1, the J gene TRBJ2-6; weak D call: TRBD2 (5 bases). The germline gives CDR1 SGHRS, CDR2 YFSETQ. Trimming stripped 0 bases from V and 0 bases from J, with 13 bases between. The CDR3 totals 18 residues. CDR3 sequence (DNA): TGCGCCAGCAGCTTGGCCCCCTCGGCGGGCTCTGGGGCCAACGTCCTGACTTTC. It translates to CASSLAPSAGSGANVLTF.

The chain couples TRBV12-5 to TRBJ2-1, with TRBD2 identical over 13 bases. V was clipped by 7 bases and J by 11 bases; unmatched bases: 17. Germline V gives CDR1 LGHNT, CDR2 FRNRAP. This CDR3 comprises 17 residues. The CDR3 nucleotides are TGTGCTAGTGCCGATAACCCCGGGACTAGCGGGACGGGGAAGCAGTTCTTC. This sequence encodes CASADNPGTSGTGKQFF. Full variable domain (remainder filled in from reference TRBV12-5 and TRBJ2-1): DARVTQTPRHKVTEMGQEVTMRCQPILGHNTVFWYRQTMMQGLELLAYFRNRAPLDDSGMPKDRFSAEMPDATLATLKIQPSEPRDSAVYFCASADNPGTSGTGKQFFGPGTRLTVL.

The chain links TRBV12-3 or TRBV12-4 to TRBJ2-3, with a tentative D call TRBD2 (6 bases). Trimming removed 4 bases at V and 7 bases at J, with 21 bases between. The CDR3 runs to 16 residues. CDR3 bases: TGTGCCAGCAGTTACTCGATGGGGGGAGCGGCAAATACGCAGTATTTT. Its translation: CASSYSMGGAANTQYF.

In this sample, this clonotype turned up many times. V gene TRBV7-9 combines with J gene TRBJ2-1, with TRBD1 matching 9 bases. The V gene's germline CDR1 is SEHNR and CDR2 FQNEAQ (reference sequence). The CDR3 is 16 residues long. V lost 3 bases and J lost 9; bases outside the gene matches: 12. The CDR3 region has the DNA TGTGCCAGCAGCTTGAGGTGGGGGACAGGGTCGAGTGAGCAGTTCTTC. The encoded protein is CASSLRWGTGSSEQFF.

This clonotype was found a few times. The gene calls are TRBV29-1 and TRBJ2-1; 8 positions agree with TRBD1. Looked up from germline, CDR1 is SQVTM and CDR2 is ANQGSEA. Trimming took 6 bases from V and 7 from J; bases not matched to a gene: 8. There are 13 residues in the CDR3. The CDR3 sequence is CSVTGVFRNEQFF. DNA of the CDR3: TGCAGCGTGACAGGGGTTTTTCGGAATGAGCAGTTCTTC.

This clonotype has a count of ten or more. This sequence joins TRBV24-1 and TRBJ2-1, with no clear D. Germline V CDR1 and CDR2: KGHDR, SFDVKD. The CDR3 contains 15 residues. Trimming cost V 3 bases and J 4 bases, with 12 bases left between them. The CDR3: CATSDPFAPYNEQFF. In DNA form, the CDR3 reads TGTGCCACCAGTGATCCGTTCGCCCCATACAATGAGCAGTTCTTC.